The 18 T cell receptor beta chains below all came from one sample that was sequenced in a study of CD8 T cells in Susac syndrome (dated by TCRdb to the late 2010s). Library construction relied on the immunoSEQ multiplex PCR assay. RNA was extracted using the RNeasy kit, and about 0.5 to 1 microgram was reverse transcribed with random hexamers. The public reads were run again by TCRdb, first through fastp at Q25 and then through MiXCR, and only productive beta chains were kept. Entries that share a CDR3 protein sequence are merged under the most common genes and DNA. The sample includes 180,000 or so distinct CDR3 sequences, with about 93% observed a single time. Clones ranked in the top ten supply more than 0.12% of the sample. The sequencing sample was made of CD4+ T cells from PBMCs. These receptor sequences come from a human donor in good health.

The genes are TRBV27 and TRBJ1-2; 7 nucleotides match TRBD1. Germline-derived CDR1 and CDR2 are MNHEY and SMNVEV (reference sequence). CDR3 length: 16 residues. V shed 0 bases and J 8 bases; nucleotides not matched to a gene: 12. CDR3 sequence reads: CASSLSYRGGNYGYTF. The DNA for the CDR3 is TGTGCCAGCAGTTTATCGTACAGGGGAGGCAATTACGGCTACACCTTC.

The CDR3 DNA reads as TGCGCCAGCAGTCATCAGGGGGTTCAGGACTGGCAGCCCCAGCATTTT. Protein: CASSHQGVQDWQPQHF. The gene calls are TRBV23-1 and TRBJ1-5, with 7 positions matching TRBD1. TRBV23-1 is an ORF, and what it does is uncertain. The CDR3 totals 16 residues. V shed 3 bases, J shed 7 bases, and the junction held 12 bases outside the gene matches.

The chain recombines TRBV20-1 with TRBJ2-7; D unresolved. Germline-derived CDR1 and CDR2 are DFQATT and SNEGSKA (reference sequence). This CDR3 has 14 amino acids. V lost 1 base and J lost 5, with 15 bases in between. The CDR3 DNA is TGCAGTGCTAGAGCCCCGGAGCGTGGAAACGAGCAGTACTTC. Encoded protein: CSARAPERGNEQYF.

CDR3: CATSREAGPYEQYF. The CDR3 nucleotides read TGTGCCACCAGCAGAGAGGCAGGCCCCTACGAGCAGTACTTC. The V and J genes are TRBV15 and TRBJ2-7; unclear D gene. The CDR3 loop spans 14 amino acids. Trimming removed 0 bases at V and 2 bases at J, with 8 bases between. Germline-derived CDR1 and CDR2 are LNHNV and YYDKDF (reference sequence). The full variable domain, its missing parts supplied by reference TRBV15 and TRBJ2-7, is DAMVIQNPRYQVTQFGKPVTLSCSQTLNHNVMYWYQQKSSQAPKLLFHYYDKDFNNEADTPDNFQSRRPNTSFCFLDIRSPGLGDTAMYLCATSREAGPYEQYFGPGTRLTVT.

This rearrangement joins TRBV20-1 to TRBJ2-7, with a tentative D call TRBD2 (7 bases). Trimming cost V 3 bases and J 3 bases, with 12 bases left between them. The CDR3 is made up of 13 amino acids. Germline lookup yields CDR1 DFQATT and CDR2 SNEGSKA (reference sequence). The CDR3 region has the DNA TGCAGTGCTAGCGGGGGGCGATTCTACGAGCAGTACTTC. Its protein product is CSASGGRFYEQYF.

Concerning this clonotype: The DNA is omitted, as the CDR3 cannot be located on it reliably, and the CDR3 follows TCRdb's listing. V and J are TRBV12-3 or TRBV12-4 and TRBJ1-6. The CDR3 spans 14 amino acids, including both terminal residues. The CDR3 here is CASSSSGRRSPLHF.

This clonotype was found a few times. V and J are TRBV9 and TRBJ2-5; D is unresolved. CDR1 and CDR2 from the germline V gene are SGDLS and YYNGEE. V was clipped by 0 bases and J by 5 bases, with 5 bases between them. The CDR3 loop spans 12 amino acids. The CDR3 loop reads CASSVEGETQYF. As DNA, the CDR3 is TGTGCCAGCAGCGTAGAGGGTGAGACCCAGTACTTC.

This chain joins TRBV15 and TRBJ2-2; weak D call: TRBD2 (5 bases). The germline V gene has CDR1 LNHNV and CDR2 YYDKDF (reference sequence). V gave up 4 bases and J gave up 4 bases, with 19 bases separating them. The CDR3 runs to 17 residues. In nucleotides, the CDR3 is TGTGCCACCAGCACTTCGAATTCAGGTCGGGGCACCGGGGAGCTGTTTTTT. It yields the protein CATSTSNSGRGTGELFF.

V and J are TRBV20-1 and TRBJ2-7; a possible D gene is TRBD1 (6 bases). V shed 6 bases and J shed 3 bases, with 12 bases lying between them. Germline V lookup: CDR1 DFQATT, CDR2 SNEGSKA (reference sequence). This CDR3 contains 12 residues. Here the CDR3 DNA reads TGCAGTGCCCAGAAAGGGGGCTACGAGCAGTACTTC. Protein sequence: CSAQKGGYEQYF.

V is TRBV20-1 and J is TRBJ1-5; TRBD1 matches 7 bases. Germline CDR1 reads DFQATT; CDR2 reads SNEGSKA (reference sequence). The CDR3 loop spans 14 amino acids. V gave up 4 bases and J gave up 2 bases; unmatched junction bases: 5. CDR3 loop: CSAKGASGNQPQHF. Written as DNA, the CDR3 is TGCAGTGCTAAGGGGGCGTCGGGCAATCAGCCCCAGCATTTT.

The rearrangement uses TRBV20-1 and TRBJ2-5, with D possibly matching TRBD1 (6 bases). The CDR3 is 14 amino acids. The V end lost 1 base, the J end lost 4 bases, and 13 bases lay between the germline ends. In germline, CDR1 is DFQATT, CDR2 SNEGSKA (reference sequence). The CDR3 nucleotides read TGCAGTGCTAGAGGCGTACAGGGTAGAGAGACCCAGTACTTC. Translating it yields CSARGVQGRETQYF.

The V and J genes are TRBV5-1 and TRBJ1-2, with D uncertain. The germline CDR1 and CDR2 sequences are SGHRS and YFSETQ. Trimming left V 3 bases short and J 6 bases short, with 18 bases between. This CDR3 region has 15 residues. The CDR3 spells CASSSQGHEGNGYTF. CDR3 DNA sequence: TGCGCCAGCAGCTCCCAAGGCCACGAGGGAAATGGCTACACCTTC.

The genes are TRBV7-2 and TRBJ2-3, with 7 nucleotides matching TRBD2. The CDR3 loop spans 18 amino acids. Trimming took 1 base from V and 0 from J; bases not matched to a gene: 10. CDR1 and CDR2 from the germline V gene are SGHTA and FQGNSA. DNA for the CDR3: TGTGCCAGCAGCTTAGAGCCAGCTAGCGGATCAAGCACAGATACGCAGTATTTT. The encoded protein is CASSLEPASGSSTDTQYF.

The V and J genes are TRBV24-1 and TRBJ2-7; unclear D gene. Trimming shortened V by 2 bases and J by 2 bases, and 6 bases separated the two germline ends. Per the germline V gene, CDR1 is KGHDR and CDR2 is SFDVKD. The CDR3 is made up of 13 amino acids. DNA of the CDR3: TGTGCCACCAGTGATTCGGAAACCTACGAGCAGTACTTC. It specifies CATSDSETYEQYF.

The chain combines TRBV2 with TRBJ2-1; 7 nucleotides line up with TRBD2. Germline loops: CDR1 SNHLY, CDR2 FYNNEI. The CDR3 totals 15 residues. V shed 3 bases and J 6 bases; nucleotides not matched to a gene: 8. The DNA of the CDR3 is TGTGCCAGCAGTGATCTGGGGCTAGCGGTCAATGAGCAGTTCTTC. Amino acids: CASSDLGLAVNEQFF.

This clonotype is a singleton in its sample. This sequence joins TRBV4-3 and TRBJ2-3; D is unresolved. This CDR3 spans 14 amino acids. Germline V gene data show CDR1 as LGHNA and CDR2 as YSLEER. The germline V and J ends were trimmed by 2 bases and 2 bases, with 8 bases remaining between them. CDR3 loop: CASSQRLTTDTQYF. The CDR3 DNA reads as TGCGCCAGCAGCCAAAGACTCACCACAGATACGCAGTATTTT.

The gene calls are TRBV7-9 and TRBJ1-6, with 8 bases matching TRBD1. The CDR3 runs 15 residues. The junction had 9 bases not matched to a gene; V was cut back by 4 bases and J by 10 bases. CDR1 is SEHNR and CDR2 is FQNEAQ in the germline V gene (reference sequence). The CDR3 sequence is CASSSDRGIYSPLHF. The CDR3 bases are TGTGCCAGCAGCTCCGACAGGGGAATATACTCACCCCTCCACTTT.

This clonotype was observed a handful of times. V and J are TRBV2 and TRBJ2-7; D is unclear. The CDR3 extends over 10 amino acids. CDR1 is SNHLY, CDR2 FYNNEI, per germline. Trimming removed 6 bases from V and 3 bases from J, with 3 bases in between. DNA for the CDR3: TGTGCCAGCAGGGTCTACGAGCAGTACTTC. Its protein is CASRVYEQYF.